This TCR beta chain was recovered during a study of T cell responses to AZD1222 COVID-19 vaccine. Regarding the study as a whole: Every sample of the repertoires postdated the peak T cell response. Within unmutated variant regions lay the reported targets of nearly half of spike-specific TCRs. Clonal diversity may have been underestimated in mostly white British donors.

Sequencing used immunoSEQ multiplex PCR; TCRdb keeps in-frame clones, though not all of them. The sample includes about 150,000 clones, roughly 89% of them seen just once. This clone came up a few times. Antigen: not known. The junction had 6 bases not matched to a gene; V was cut back by 0 bases and J by 2 bases. The CDR3 contains 17 residues. Germline assignment: CDR1 LGHNA and CDR2 YNFKEQ. J is TRBJ2-7 and V is TRBV4-2; 11 bases are shared with TRBD2. This receptor was taken from an adult in good health. Here the sequenced sample was peripheral blood, taken on day 0 of AZD1222 vaccination. CDR3 in DNA: TGTGCCAGCAGCCAAGATGGGGGGACTAGCGGAACCTACGAGCAGTACTTC. It is translated as CASSQDGGTSGTYEQYF.